The text below deals with one TCR beta chain. Its antigen is as yet unknown. The PCR was carried out with 60 Vbeta primers and 13 Jbeta primers. Sequencing used immunoSEQ multiplex PCR; TCRdb keeps in-frame clones, though not all of them. Of about 150,000 clones detected, 75% to 80% appear once; the ten largest clones hold 1.5% to 2%. The CDR3 consists of 16 residues. This sample is part of a study of cytomegalovirus exposure and HLA in healthy donors. General study points: According to the study, around 160 TCR beta chains were cytomegalovirus-associated. Prior analysis indicated that the majority of TCR beta V segments exhibited productivity approximately 90% or approximately 30% of the time. Reports credit the classifier with highly specific, highly sensitive diagnosis of cytomegalovirus status.

The sample was PBMCs. The TCR was taken from a woman aged 25 to 39 in good health and CMV-seronegative. This chain links TRBV21-1 with TRBJ1-2; TRBD1, the table's D call, was not compared with the DNA. TRBV21-1 is a pseudogene locus. The CDR3 here is CASSKGAGTGVYGYTF. Written as DNA, the CDR3 is TGTGCCAGCAGCAAAGGAGCAGGGACAGGGGTTTATGGCTACACCTTC.